The clone carrying this TCR beta chain showed up just a few times. This entry is derived from a study of early T cells in non-severe SARS-CoV-2 infection. From the 5' RACE reads, TCRdb called clonotypes with MiXCR, one entry per CDR3 protein. This sample has fewer than 60,000 distinct CDR3 sequences; approximately 12% occur once, and the top ten carry around 9.1%. V was pared by 4 bases and J by 7 bases, with 14 bases between. This CDR3 contains 14 residues. Germline loops: CDR1 SGHTA, CDR2 FQGNSA. What was sequenced was whole blood. The TCR sequence derives from an adult who was a healthcare worker with PCR-confirmed SARS-CoV-2 infection or an uninfected control (not recorded which). The chain joins TRBV7-2 to TRBJ2-1; the D gene is possibly TRBD2 (6 bases). The CDR3 sequence: CASSSTREHNEQFF. The CDR3 nucleotides read TGTGCCAGCAGCTCTACCCGGGAGCATAATGAGCAGTTCTTC.